This TCR beta chain was sequenced for a study of CD8+ T cells in alopecia areata. In its sample, this clone was seen a few times. RNA extraction and reverse transcription yielded cDNA as sequencing template. The data were produced by immunoSEQ multiplex PCR, yet TCRdb's version contains in-frame clones alone and is incomplete. Altogether roughly 150,000 clones are present, more than 45% being singletons, with the ten largest covering roughly 19%. The CDR3 spans 15 residues. Per germline, CDR1 SEHNR and CDR2 FQNEAQ (reference sequence). Losses at the gene ends were 5 bases for V and 3 bases for J; bases not matched to a gene: 7.

The rearrangement joins TRBV7-9 to TRBJ2-1, with 7 bases lining up with TRBD2. This sequence originates from a human donor with alopecia areata. This material consisted of CD8+ T cells sorted from blood, taken at week 0. CDR3 protein: CASSVSGVNYNEQFF. The CDR3 nucleotides read TGTGCCAGCAGCGTAAGCGGGGTGAACTACAATGAGCAGTTCTTC.